One and the same sample provided the 14 T cell receptor beta chains below, sequenced in a study of T cell responses to AZD1222 COVID-19 vaccine. Sequenced by immunoSEQ multiplex PCR; TCRdb stores in-frame clones only, minus some. The sample includes over 200,000 clones, around 94% of them seen just once. The material was peripheral blood, obtained 28 days after the second dose of the MenACWY control vaccine. Source of these receptors: an adult who received the MenACWY meningococcal vaccine as a control.

Written as DNA, the CDR3 is TGTGCCAGCAGCTTAGAACAGGGCAGCTACGAGCAGTACTTC. Translating gives CASSLEQGSYEQYF. J is TRBJ2-7 and V is TRBV7-2, with D perhaps matching TRBD1 (6 bases). The germline V gene encodes CDR1 SGHTA and CDR2 FQGNSA. The V end was cut by 1 base, the J end by 3 bases, with 10 bases between. CDR3 length: 14 amino acids.

The chain combines TRBV19 with TRBJ1-4, with 8 bases aligning to TRBD1. Germline V CDR1 and CDR2: LNHDA, SQIVND (reference sequence). Trimming cost V 10 bases and J 7 bases; bases outside gene matches: 8. The CDR3 totals 13 residues. Here the CDR3 reads CATTGDNGEKLFF. The CDR3 nucleotides read TGTGCCACGACAGGGGATAACGGTGAAAAACTGTTTTTT.

The J gene is TRBJ2-7, the V gene TRBV2, with a tentative D call TRBD2 (7 bases). V lost 8 bases to trimming and J lost 3 bases, with 17 bases between them. This CDR3 contains 14 residues. Germline V gene data show CDR1 as SNHLY and CDR2 as FYNNEI. CDR3 sequence: CASQLGGVGYEQYF. CDR3 in DNA: TGTGCCAGCCAACTAGGGGGGGTCGGCTACGAGCAGTACTTC.

The genes are TRBV7-9 and TRBJ2-5; either TRBD1 or TRBD2 may supply D (7 bases each). Trimming pared 8 bases from V and 4 bases from J, leaving 23 bases between. In germline, CDR1 is SEHNR, CDR2 FQNEAQ (reference sequence). This CDR3 contains 16 residues. DNA of the CDR3: TGTGCCAGCGCCCCTCCACGACAGGGAGGGGTAGAGACCCAGTACTTC. It yields the protein CASAPPRQGGVETQYF. Complete variable domain (other parts from reference TRBV7-9 and TRBJ2-5): DTGVSQNPRHKITKRGQNVTFRCDPISEHNRLYWYRQTLGQGPEFLTYFQNEAQLEKSRLLSDRFSAERPKGSFSTLEIQRTEQGDSAMYLCASAPPRQGGVETQYFGPGTRLLVL.

The chain uses TRBV6-6 and TRBJ1-1; the match to TRBD1 covers 12 bases. This CDR3 comprises 15 residues. Germline V lookup: CDR1 MNHNY, CDR2 SVGAGI (reference sequence). V lost 2 bases and J lost 4; bases outside the gene matches: 2. CDR3 amino acids: CASSYGTGGSTEAFF. The CDR3 DNA follows: TGTGCCAGCAGTTACGGGACAGGGGGCTCCACTGAAGCTTTCTTT.

The chain carries TRBV19 and TRBJ1-5; no definite D call. The CDR3 consists of 14 residues. Germline-derived CDR1 and CDR2 are LNHDA and SQIVND (reference sequence). The ends were cut back, 2 bases at V and 4 bases at J, with 9 bases in the middle. The CDR3: CASSILSGNQPQHF. The CDR3 DNA reads as TGTGCCAGTAGTATATTATCGGGGAATCAGCCCCAGCATTTT. Based on the CDR3 plus reference TRBV19 and TRBJ1-5, the full variable domain is DGGITQSPKYLFRKEGQNVTLSCEQNLNHDAMYWYRQDPGQGLRLIYYSQIVNDFQKGDIAEGYSVSREKKESFPLTVTSAQKNPTAFYLCASSILSGNQPQHFGDGTRLSIL.

The chain uses TRBV30 and TRBJ2-7; TRBD1 agrees at 9 bases. J gave up 6 bases and V 4 bases, and 10 bases lay outside the gene matches. Germline values: CDR1 GTSNPN, CDR2 SVGIG (reference sequence). The CDR3 loop spans 14 amino acids. In DNA form, the CDR3 reads TGTGCCTGGATGGGGGACAGGGAGTGGGGCGAGCAGTACTTC. Its protein product is CAWMGDREWGEQYF.

The chain employs TRBV5-4 and TRBJ1-1, with TRBD1 matching 7 bases. V lost 4 bases, J lost 7 bases, and 4 bases stayed unmatched. Germline V gives CDR1 SGHNT, CDR2 YYREEE (reference sequence). The CDR3 is made up of 12 amino acids. In DNA, the CDR3 is TGTGCCAGCAGCCCCCGGGACAGTGAAGCTTTCTTT. Its protein product is CASSPRDSEAFF.

Notes on this clone: Being one base from a much bigger clone, this may be a read error. CDR3 coding DNA: TGTACCAGCACCGAAGGGACAGGGGAGACTGAAGCTTTCTTT. It yields the protein CTSTEGTGETEAFF. The genes are TRBV6-5 and TRBJ1-1; the match to TRBD1 covers 10 bases. This CDR3 is built from 14 residues. CDR1 is MNHEY, CDR2 SVGAGI, per germline.

J is TRBJ2-7 and V is TRBV7-9; 7 positions agree with TRBD2. Germline CDR1 SEHNR, CDR2 FQNEAQ (reference sequence). This CDR3 has 14 residues. J lost 10 bases, V lost 2 bases, and 11 bases had no gene match. The CDR3 region has the DNA TGTGCCAGCAGCTTAAGTGGGAGGGTAGTGTCTCAGTACTTC. This codes for CASSLSGRVVSQYF.

This clone was detected only once. CDR3 protein: CASRDYRGRDTQYF. The CDR3 nucleotides read TGTGCCAGCAGGGACTACAGGGGGCGGGATACGCAGTATTTT. The rearrangement uses TRBV5-5 and TRBJ2-3; 9 nucleotides align to TRBD1. The V gene's germline CDR1 is SGHKS and CDR2 YYEKEE (reference sequence). J was trimmed by 6 bases and V by 5 bases; bases with no gene match: 7. The length of the CDR3 is 14 residues.

This rearrangement joins TRBV10-3 to TRBJ2-1; 8 positions match TRBD2. This CDR3 region has 13 residues. Germline V gives CDR1 ENHRY, CDR2 SYGVKD. With V trimmed by 4 bases and J by 4 bases, 0 bases remained unmatched. Here the CDR3 reads CAISGGRYNEQFF. As DNA, the CDR3 is TGTGCCATCAGTGGCGGGAGGTACAATGAGCAGTTCTTC.

The V gene is TRBV6-5, the J gene TRBJ2-7; perhaps TRBD2 as D (5 bases). The germline V gene encodes CDR1 MNHEY and CDR2 SVGAGI. V was shortened by 9 bases and J by 0 bases, with 12 bases between the two germline ends. This CDR3 has 13 residues. CDR3 residues: CASRGLSSYEQYF. CDR3 sequence (DNA): TGTGCCAGTAGAGGACTGAGCTCCTACGAGCAGTACTTC.

This clone was observed a single time. The chain links TRBV2 to TRBJ2-4, with a tentative D call TRBD2 (6 bases). The V gene lost 6 bases and the J gene lost 0 bases, with 12 bases spanning the gap. The CDR3 totals 15 residues. The germline V gene has CDR1 SNHLY and CDR2 FYNNEI. CDR3: CASRGLDLAKNIQYF. CDR3 nucleotides: TGTGCCAGCAGGGGACTCGACTTAGCCAAAAACATTCAGTACTTC. Full variable domain (rest looked up from reference TRBV2 and TRBJ2-4): EPEVTQTPSHQVTQMGQEVILRCVPISNHLYFYWYRQILGQKVEFLVSFYNNEISEKSEIFDDQFSVERPDGSNFTLKIRSTKLEDSAMYFCASRGLDLAKNIQYFGAGTRLSVL.